The 32 T cell receptor beta chains below were found in one sample sequenced in a study of Ad26.COV2.S vaccination and SARS-CoV-2 variants. The treatment was: some 20 received Ad26.COV2.S at low or high dose, single or two shots; roughly five received placebo; per-sample allocation not given. Samples were taken on day 63 after the first vaccine or placebo injection. Clones were sequenced by immunoSEQ multiplex PCR, and TCRdb holds only the in-frame ones, with some missing. The sample carries about 350,000 clones, about 88% recorded once. Sequences were derived from peripheral blood, sampled in a trial of Ad26.COV2.S vaccine versus placebo. The receptors were gathered from a person between 18 and 59 years old who received the Ad26.COV2.S COVID-19 vaccine or a placebo.

The rearrangement links TRBV6-4 to TRBJ1-2; a weak D match, TRBD1 (6 bases). Germline lookup yields CDR1 MRHNA and CDR2 SNTAGT. This CDR3 is built from 15 residues. Deletions cut 0 bases from V and 5 bases from J, with 13 bases between. CDR3 sequence: CASSDSEGGGYGYTF. The CDR3, as DNA: TGTGCCAGCAGTGACTCTGAGGGGGGCGGATATGGCTACACCTTC.

The chain couples TRBV5-4 to TRBJ2-7; 10 nucleotides align to TRBD1. This CDR3 is 14 amino acids long. The junction had 6 bases not matched to a gene; V was cut back by 4 bases and J by 5 bases. From germline, CDR1 is SGHNT and CDR2 YYREEE (reference sequence). The CDR3 sequence is CASSLEDRGNEQYF. The CDR3 DNA is TGTGCCAGCAGCCTCGAGGACAGGGGGAACGAGCAGTACTTC.

The V and J genes are TRBV6-2 or TRBV6-3 and TRBJ2-5, with 8 bases identical to TRBD2. This CDR3 spans 17 amino acids. V was clipped by 0 bases and J by 5 bases; unmatched bases: 11. Germline values: CDR1 MNHEY, CDR2 SVGEGT. CDR3 residues: CASSYSISGAPWETQYF. The CDR3 nucleotides are TGTGCCAGCAGTTACTCGATTAGCGGGGCGCCTTGGGAGACCCAGTACTTC.

This chain joins TRBV6-5 and TRBJ1-5; maybe TRBD1 (6 bases). CDR3 length equals 14 residues. The V end lost 9 bases, the J end lost 1 base, and 13 bases lay between the germline ends. In germline, CDR1 is MNHEY, CDR2 SVGAGI. The CDR3 DNA reads as TGTGCCAGTTACGGGACACCGAGCAATCAGCCCCAGCATTTT. It specifies CASYGTPSNQPQHF.

The V call is TRBV10-1, the J call TRBJ2-1; D remains ambiguous. Trimming stripped 7 bases from V and 7 bases from J, with 8 bases between. The germline CDR1 and CDR2 sequences are WNHNN and SYGVQD (reference sequence). CDR3 length: 11 residues. As DNA, the CDR3 is TGCGCCAGCAAGCACGGTAATGAGCAGTTCTTC. Translation: CASKHGNEQFF.

The table lists this clone with a few counts. The chain employs TRBV11-2 and TRBJ1-1; D unclear. There are 13 residues in the CDR3. The germline V gene encodes CDR1 SGHAT and CDR2 FQNNGV. V lost 1 base and J 9 bases, leaving 12 bases between the germline ends. This CDR3 is CASSLGAGFQAFF. CDR3 nucleotides: TGTGCCAGCAGCTTAGGGGCAGGCTTCCAAGCTTTCTTT.

By proportion, this clone is medium-sized. The chain couples TRBV5-1 to TRBJ1-1; D remains unclear. CDR3 length: 13 amino acids. CDR1 is SGHRS, CDR2 YFSETQ, per germline. V was shortened by 1 base and J by 3 bases, with 7 bases between the two germline ends. DNA for the CDR3: TGCGCCAGCAGCTTGCAGGAGGACACTGAAGCTTTCTTT. This encodes CASSLQEDTEAFF.

V and J are TRBV5-4 and TRBJ2-7; D not resolved. The ends were cut back, 0 bases at V and 0 bases at J, with 4 bases in the middle. The CDR3 has 13 residues. In germline, CDR1 is SGHNT, CDR2 YYREEE (reference sequence). The CDR3 is CASSLDYSYEQYF. The CDR3 nucleotides read TGTGCCAGCAGCTTGGACTACTCCTACGAGCAGTACTTC.

CDR3 nucleotides: TGTGCCAGCAGCGTAGGTCGGACCTCATACAATGAGCAGTTCTTC. This codes for CASSVGRTSYNEQFF. This chain uses TRBV9 with TRBJ2-1; D is unclear. This CDR3 is 15 amino acids long. The V gene lost 0 bases and the J gene lost 4 bases, with 11 bases spanning the gap. CDR1 is SGDLS and CDR2 is YYNGEE in the germline V gene.

The chain joins TRBV28 to TRBJ1-2, with D hard to call. This CDR3 has 13 residues. Per the germline V gene, CDR1 is MDHEN and CDR2 is SYDVKM. V was shortened by 5 bases and J by 4 bases, with 11 bases between the two germline ends. As DNA, the CDR3 is TGTGCCAGCAGTCTCGACACAGCCTATGGCTACACCTTC. It specifies CASSLDTAYGYTF.

This sequence joins TRBV5-1 and TRBJ2-2; D is unresolved. From germline, CDR1 is SGHRS and CDR2 YFSETQ. The CDR3 length is 14 residues. With 1 base removed from V and 1 base from J, the gap between germline ends came to 5 bases. CDR3 loop: CASSLQQNTGELFF. CDR3 nucleotide sequence: TGCGCCAGCAGCTTGCAACAGAACACCGGGGAGCTGTTTTTT.

The rearrangement joins TRBV28 to TRBJ2-2, with TRBD1 matching 9 bases. Germline V gene lookup returns CDR1 MDHEN and CDR2 SYDVKM. The CDR3 totals 16 residues. Trimming at V came to 6 bases and at J to 5 bases, leaving 10 bases not matched to a gene. In nucleotides, the CDR3 is TGTGCCAGCAGCCCTTCCGGGACAGGGAAAACCGGGGAGCTGTTTTTT. Its translation is CASSPSGTGKTGELFF.

V and J are TRBV5-4 and TRBJ2-2, with 9 bases identical to TRBD1. Germline assignment: CDR1 SGHNT and CDR2 YYREEE (reference sequence). Losses at the gene ends were 1 base for V and 0 bases for J; bases not matched to a gene: 4. The CDR3 contains 17 residues. The CDR3 loop reads CASSLLGTGTNTGELFF. CDR3 nucleotides: TGTGCCAGCAGCTTGTTGGGGACAGGGACGAACACCGGGGAGCTGTTTTTT.

The chain recombines TRBV27 with TRBJ2-1, with 7 bases fitting TRBD2. With V trimmed by 5 bases and J by 1 base, 5 bases remained unmatched. Germline V CDR1 and CDR2: MNHEY, SMNVEV (reference sequence). The CDR3 consists of 15 residues. This CDR3 is CASSPTSRSYNEQFF. In nucleotides, the CDR3 is TGTGCCAGCAGTCCGACTAGCAGGTCCTACAATGAGCAGTTCTTC.

The chain carries TRBV11-1 and TRBJ2-7, with no clear D. This CDR3 comprises 14 residues. The V end was cut by 0 bases, the J end by 3 bases, with 9 bases between. Germline V gene data show CDR1 as SGHAT and CDR2 as FQDESV (reference sequence). In DNA, the CDR3 is TGTGCCAGCAGCTTAGCGGGCCCCATCTACGAGCAGTACTTC. It translates to CASSLAGPIYEQYF.

V and J are TRBV3-1 (or the pseudogene TRBV3-2) and TRBJ2-7, with TRBD1 matching over 7 bases. CDR3 size: 15 residues. With V trimmed by 3 bases and J by 3 bases, 8 bases remained unmatched. Germline loops: CDR1 LGHDT, CDR2 YNNKEL (reference sequence). The CDR3 loop reads CASSQGAGGFYEQYF. In DNA, the CDR3 is TGTGCCAGCAGCCAGGGGGCAGGGGGTTTCTACGAGCAGTACTTC.

The chain links TRBV7-2 to TRBJ2-7, with TRBD1 matching over 8 bases. Germline trimming cut 7 bases from V and 2 bases from J; bases unmatched to any gene: 10. Germline CDR1 and CDR2: SGHTA and FQGNSA. CDR3 length equals 15 residues. The CDR3 nucleotides are TGTGCCAGCACCCTAGGACAGGGAGTCCCCTACGAGCAGTACTTC. Translation: CASTLGQGVPYEQYF.

This clone was counted once. The chain joins TRBV10-1 to TRBJ1-1; 7 bases line up with TRBD1. Trimming removed 3 bases from V and 1 base from J; junction bases left unmatched: 5. The germline CDR1 and CDR2 sequences are WNHNN and SYGVQD (reference sequence). The CDR3 is made up of 15 amino acids. The CDR3, as DNA: TGCGCCAGCAGTGAACGGACAGGTAGGAACACTGAAGCTTTCTTT. Translating it yields CASSERTGRNTEAFF.

In this sample, this clone turned up once. V gene TRBV9 combines with J gene TRBJ2-3; D gene unclear. The CDR3 length is 13 residues. Trimming cost V 0 bases and J 6 bases, with 8 bases left between them. The germline V gene has CDR1 SGDLS and CDR2 YYNGEE. For the CDR3, the DNA is TGTGCCAGCAGCGTAGGATGGGCGGATACGCAGTATTTT. Encoded protein: CASSVGWADTQYF. The entire variable domain, with the rest obtained from reference TRBV9 and TRBJ2-3, is as follows: DSGVTQTPKHLITATGQRVTLRCSPRSGDLSVYWYQQSLDQGLQFLIQYYNGEERAKGNILERFSAQQFPDLHSELNLSSLELGDSALYFCASSVGWADTQYFGPGTRLTVL.

J is TRBJ2-2 and V is TRBV4-2; 7 bases are shared with TRBD2. This CDR3 spans 15 amino acids. Germline-derived CDR1 and CDR2 are LGHNA and YNFKEQ. V lost 3 bases, J lost 7 bases, and 8 bases stayed unmatched. The CDR3 sequence: CASSQAGEGHGELFF. CDR3 nucleotides: TGTGCCAGCAGCCAGGCGGGAGAGGGCCACGGGGAGCTGTTTTTT.

The chain uses TRBV6-6 and TRBJ1-1; maybe TRBD1 (6 bases). This CDR3 spans 15 amino acids. Per the germline V gene, CDR1 is MNHNY and CDR2 is SVGAGI (reference sequence). Trimming took off 2 bases at V and 3 bases at J, with 13 bases between the two ends. The CDR3 is CASSYLGGGDTEAFF. CDR3 nucleotide sequence: TGTGCCAGCAGTTACCTGGGGGGCGGGGACACTGAAGCTTTCTTT.

This clone showed up just once. The J gene is TRBJ2-7, the V gene TRBV11-1, with D maybe TRBD2 (6 bases). From germline, CDR1 is SGHAT and CDR2 FQDESV (reference sequence). The CDR3 extends over 15 amino acids. V lost 4 bases and J lost 4, with 17 bases in between. The CDR3 nucleotides are TGTGCCAGCAGCTGGGCGGAGGGGCATCGGTACGAGCAGTACTTC. Amino acids: CASSWAEGHRYEQYF.

This clone appeared a single time. This chain links TRBV7-3 with TRBJ2-1; D may be TRBD1 (5 bases). The CDR3 spans 13 residues. Germline V CDR1 and CDR2: SGHTA, FQGTGA. V lost 2 bases to trimming and J lost 4 bases, with 6 bases between them. The CDR3 here is CASSLGAYNEQFF. In DNA, the CDR3 is TGTGCCAGCAGCTTAGGGGCATACAATGAGCAGTTCTTC. The entire variable domain, with the rest obtained from reference TRBV7-3 and TRBJ2-1, is as follows: GAGVSQTPSNKVTEKGKYVELRCDPISGHTALYWYRQSLGQGPEFLIYFQGTGAADDSGLPNDRFFAVRPEGSVSTLKIQRTERGDSAVYLCASSLGAYNEQFFGPGTRLTVL.

V gene TRBV29-1 combines with J gene TRBJ2-5, with 7 bases fitting TRBD1. Unmatched junction bases numbered 5, after V lost 8 bases and J lost 2 bases. Germline loops: CDR1 SQVTM, CDR2 ANQGSEA. The CDR3 consists of 12 residues. In nucleotides, the CDR3 is TGCAGCTCAGGGGGTGGTCAAGAGACCCAGTACTTC. This encodes CSSGGGQETQYF.

J is TRBJ2-7 and V is TRBV19; 12 nucleotides align to TRBD2. Germline V CDR1 and CDR2: LNHDA, SQIVND (reference sequence). Germline trimming cut 7 bases from V and 5 bases from J; bases unmatched to any gene: 3. The CDR3 is 13 amino acids. CDR3 loop: CASTGLAGNEQYF. The CDR3 DNA sequence: TGTGCCAGTACGGGACTAGCGGGCAACGAGCAGTACTTC.

The J gene is TRBJ1-2, the V gene TRBV4-2, with D possibly matching TRBD1 (5 bases). Between the trimmed V and J ends, which lost 1 base and 2 bases, there was a span of 11 bases. Germline-derived CDR1 and CDR2 are LGHNA and YNFKEQ. The CDR3 has 15 amino acids. CDR3 residues: CASSQVQDTNYGYTF. Here the CDR3 DNA reads TGTGCCAGCAGCCAAGTCCAGGACACCAACTATGGCTACACCTTC.

The sample holds a few counts of this clone. V usage is TRBV2 and J usage is TRBJ1-1; the D gene is possibly TRBD1 (6 bases). Germline V lookup: CDR1 SNHLY, CDR2 FYNNEI. V lost 6 bases and J lost 8, with 22 bases in between. CDR3 length equals 15 residues. CDR3 sequence (DNA): TGTGCCAGCAGAGCTGATGCCCTCGGACAGACAGAAGCTTTCTTT. Residues: CASRADALGQTEAFF.

The chain joins TRBV30 to TRBJ1-3; TRBD1 matches at 7 bases. J was trimmed by 2 bases and V by 1 base; bases with no gene match: 8. This CDR3 region has 16 residues. Germline CDR1 reads GTSNPN; CDR2 reads SVGIG (reference sequence). The CDR3 DNA is TGTGCCTGGAGTGCCCTAGGGACAGTTCCTGGAAACACCATATATTTT. It yields the protein CAWSALGTVPGNTIYF.

This clone was seen only a few times. The CDR3 spells CASSEGSNYGYTF. The CDR3 DNA reads TGTGCCAGCAGTGAGGGCAGTAACTATGGCTACACCTTC. V is TRBV6-4 and J is TRBJ1-2; D is undetermined. The germline V and J ends were trimmed by 3 bases and 1 base, with 6 bases remaining between them. The CDR3 has 13 amino acids. The germline V gene encodes CDR1 MRHNA and CDR2 SNTAGT.

This clone has a single count. The chain employs TRBV28 and TRBJ1-2; 7 positions agree with TRBD1. Per germline, CDR1 MDHEN and CDR2 SYDVKM. The CDR3 covers 13 residues. The J segment lost 4 bases and the V segment lost 7 bases, leaving 6 bases of the junction unmatched. CDR3 sequence (DNA): TGTGCCAGCAATCTAGGGGGCAGCTATGGCTACACCTTC. It yields the protein CASNLGGSYGYTF.

V and J are TRBV20-1 and TRBJ2-4, with D unclear. The germline V gene encodes CDR1 DFQATT and CDR2 SNEGSKA (reference sequence). This CDR3 comprises 11 residues. The V gene lost 6 bases and the J gene lost 10 bases, with 13 bases spanning the gap. The CDR3 protein is CSADSPSIQYF. The CDR3 DNA sequence: TGCAGTGCCGACTCCCCCTCTATTCAGTACTTC.

This clone was detected only once. As DNA, the CDR3 is TGTGCCAGCAGTTTATCGAACAGGAATTACGAGCAGTACTTC. This sequence encodes CASSLSNRNYEQYF. The V call is TRBV27, the J call TRBJ2-7; tentatively, D is TRBD1 (5 bases). This CDR3 region has 14 residues. With 0 bases removed from V and 4 bases from J, the gap between germline ends came to 10 bases. The germline V gene encodes CDR1 MNHEY and CDR2 SMNVEV (reference sequence).